This TCR beta chain was sequenced in a study of blood T cell repertoires in COVID-19. Overall study: Whether acute or convalescent, the COVID-19 samples came from the United States, Italy and Spain.

Participants, about 18 to 90 years old, spanned 25 or so US areas. In the study's own analysis: Cell counts per sample came from amplifying reference gene primers. Produced via immunoSEQ multiplex PCR; TCRdb's table is partial and in-frame only. For V, J and clone size, that table is used; D and trimming come from the DNA. The sample lists about 240,000 clones, more than 85% occurring once. What was sequenced was PBMCs or T cells enriched from blood (not recorded which). This TCR was recovered from a man aged 35 to 55 who had recovered from COVID-19.

The CDR3: CASSFTSGRAYEQYF. The CDR3 coding sequence is TGTGCCAGCAGCTTCACTAGCGGGAGAGCCTACGAGCAGTACTTC. V and J are TRBV7-2 and TRBJ2-7; the match to TRBD2 covers 11 bases. V trimming: 3 bases; J trimming: 2 bases; junction bases outside the gene matches: 3. Germline values: CDR1 SGHTA, CDR2 FQGNSA. The CDR3 sequence is 15 residues long.